This TCR beta chain is from a study of T cell responses to AZD1222 COVID-19 vaccine. Study overall: Second-dose timings of about 4 or about 12 weeks were pooled.

The CDR3 contains 15 residues. The ends were cut back, 2 bases at V and 2 bases at J, with 13 bases in the middle. CDR1 MNHEY and CDR2 SVGAGI come from the germline V gene. Profiling relied on immunoSEQ multiplex PCR, and the TCRdb table lists in-frame clones only, not all of them. The sample consists of about 140,000 clones, roughly 92% of them appearing once. Here the sequenced sample was peripheral blood, taken on day 0 of AZD1222 vaccination. This chain joins TRBV6-5 and TRBJ2-7, with D possibly TRBD1 on 5 matching bases. The sequence was collected from an adult in good health. The CDR3 coding sequence is TGTGCCAGCAGTTACCTTGGGGCTCCAGCCTACGAGCAGTACTTC. Translated, it gives CASSYLGAPAYEQYF.